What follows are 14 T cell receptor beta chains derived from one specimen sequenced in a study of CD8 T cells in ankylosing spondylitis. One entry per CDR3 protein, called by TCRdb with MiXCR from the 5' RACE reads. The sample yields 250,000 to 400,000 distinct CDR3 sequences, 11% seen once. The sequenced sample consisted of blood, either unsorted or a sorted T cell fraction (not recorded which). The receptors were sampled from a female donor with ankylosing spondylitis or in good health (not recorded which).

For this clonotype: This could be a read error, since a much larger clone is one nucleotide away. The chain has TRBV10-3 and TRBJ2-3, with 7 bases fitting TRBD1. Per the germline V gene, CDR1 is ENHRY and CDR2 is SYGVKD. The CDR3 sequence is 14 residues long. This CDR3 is CVIRRQGPTDTQYF. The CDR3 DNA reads TGTGTCATCCGAAGACAGGGCCCCACAGATACGCAGTATTTT.

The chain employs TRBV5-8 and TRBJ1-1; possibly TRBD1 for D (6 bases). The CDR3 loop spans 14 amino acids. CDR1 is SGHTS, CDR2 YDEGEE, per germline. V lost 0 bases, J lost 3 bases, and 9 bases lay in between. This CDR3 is CASSLDRVDTEAFF. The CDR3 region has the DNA TGTGCCAGCAGCTTGGACAGGGTTGACACTGAAGCTTTCTTT.

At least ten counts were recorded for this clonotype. The CDR3 DNA reads as TGCAGTGCTAGAGCGACAGGGAACACCGGGGAGCTGTTTTTT. Translated: CSARATGNTGELFF. The chain recombines TRBV20-1 with TRBJ2-2; a weak D match, TRBD1 (6 bases). CDR1 is DFQATT, CDR2 SNEGSKA, per germline (reference sequence). V lost 1 base and J lost 1, with 7 bases in between. The CDR3 runs to 14 residues.

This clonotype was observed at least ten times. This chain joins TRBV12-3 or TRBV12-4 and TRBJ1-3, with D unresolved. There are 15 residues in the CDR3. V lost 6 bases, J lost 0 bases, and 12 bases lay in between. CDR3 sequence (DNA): TGTGCCAGCAGCCAAGACGGGTACTCTGGAAACACCATATATTTT. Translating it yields CASSQDGYSGNTIYF.

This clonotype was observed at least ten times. The CDR3 nucleotides read TGTGCCAGCAGCTCCCGACAGGGGAGTACAGAGACCCAGTACTTC. Translation: CASSSRQGSTETQYF. The rearrangement joins TRBV7-7 to TRBJ2-5; 8 positions match TRBD1. Trimming removed 4 bases from V and 4 bases from J; junction bases left unmatched: 8. The germline V gene encodes CDR1 SSHAT and CDR2 FNYEAQ (reference sequence). CDR3 length equals 15 residues.

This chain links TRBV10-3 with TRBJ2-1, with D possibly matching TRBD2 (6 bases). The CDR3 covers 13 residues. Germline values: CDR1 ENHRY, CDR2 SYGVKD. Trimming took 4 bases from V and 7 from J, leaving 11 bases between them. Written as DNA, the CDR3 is TGTGCCATCAGTGCCGGGAGTCAGAATGAGCAGTTCTTC. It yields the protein CAISAGSQNEQFF.

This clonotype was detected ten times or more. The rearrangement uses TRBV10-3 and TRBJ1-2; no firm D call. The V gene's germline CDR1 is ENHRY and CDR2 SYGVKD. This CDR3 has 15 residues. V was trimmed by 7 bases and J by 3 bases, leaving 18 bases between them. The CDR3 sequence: CAITEEPQRDYGYTF. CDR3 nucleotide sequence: TGTGCCATCACCGAGGAACCCCAAAGAGACTATGGCTACACCTTC.

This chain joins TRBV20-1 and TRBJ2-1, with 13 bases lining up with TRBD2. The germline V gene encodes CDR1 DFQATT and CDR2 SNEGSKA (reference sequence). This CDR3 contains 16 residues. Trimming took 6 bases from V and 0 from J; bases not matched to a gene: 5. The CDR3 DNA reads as TGCAGTGCCGTTTGGACTAGCGGGAGCTCCTACAATGAGCAGTTCTTC. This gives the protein CSAVWTSGSSYNEQFF.

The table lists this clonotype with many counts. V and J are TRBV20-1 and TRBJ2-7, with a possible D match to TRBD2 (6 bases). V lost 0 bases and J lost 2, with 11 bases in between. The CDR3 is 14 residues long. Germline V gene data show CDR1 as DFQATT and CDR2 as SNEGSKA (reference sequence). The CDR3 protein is CSAREGGVPYEQYF. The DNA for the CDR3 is TGCAGTGCTAGAGAAGGAGGGGTGCCCTACGAGCAGTACTTC.

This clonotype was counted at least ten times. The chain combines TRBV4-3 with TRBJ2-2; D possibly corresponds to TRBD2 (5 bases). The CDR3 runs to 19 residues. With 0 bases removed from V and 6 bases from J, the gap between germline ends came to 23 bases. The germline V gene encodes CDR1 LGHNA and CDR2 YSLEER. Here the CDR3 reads CASSQDRGVKFMRAGELFF. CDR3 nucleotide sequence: TGCGCCAGCAGCCAAGATCGAGGCGTCAAGTTTATGAGGGCCGGGGAGCTGTTTTTT.

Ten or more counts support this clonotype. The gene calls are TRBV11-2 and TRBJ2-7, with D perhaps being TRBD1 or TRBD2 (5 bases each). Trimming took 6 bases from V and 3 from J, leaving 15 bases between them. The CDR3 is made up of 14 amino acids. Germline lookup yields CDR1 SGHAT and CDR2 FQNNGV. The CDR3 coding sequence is TGTGCCAGCAGACTCCGGGACGGATACTACGAGCAGTACTTC. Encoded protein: CASRLRDGYYEQYF.

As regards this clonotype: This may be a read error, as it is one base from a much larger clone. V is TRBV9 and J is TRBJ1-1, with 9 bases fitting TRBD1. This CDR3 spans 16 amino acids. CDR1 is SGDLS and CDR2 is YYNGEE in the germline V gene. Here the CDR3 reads CSSSVGLDRGGTEAFF. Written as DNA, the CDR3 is TGTTCCAGCAGCGTAGGCCTCGACAGGGGGGGGACTGAAGCTTTCTTT.

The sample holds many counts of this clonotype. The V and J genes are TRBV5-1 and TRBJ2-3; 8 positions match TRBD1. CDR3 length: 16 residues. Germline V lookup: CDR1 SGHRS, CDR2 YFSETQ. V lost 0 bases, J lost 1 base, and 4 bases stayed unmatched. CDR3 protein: CASSLATTGGTDTQYF. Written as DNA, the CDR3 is TGCGCCAGCAGCTTGGCCACGACAGGGGGCACAGATACGCAGTATTTT.

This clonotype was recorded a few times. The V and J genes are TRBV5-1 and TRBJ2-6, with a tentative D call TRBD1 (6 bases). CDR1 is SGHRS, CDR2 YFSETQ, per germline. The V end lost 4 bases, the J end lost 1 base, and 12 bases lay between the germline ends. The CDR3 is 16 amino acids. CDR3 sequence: CASSIHTGSGANVLTF. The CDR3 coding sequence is TGCGCCAGCAGCATCCACACAGGGTCTGGGGCCAACGTCCTGACTTTC.